Below, 21 T cell receptor beta chains from the same sample are listed, as sequenced in a study of T-cell reconstitution after alpha-beta-depleted transplantation in children. Unique molecular identifiers were incorporated during preparation of the TCRbeta library. TCRdb redid the calling of the PCR reads with MiXCR, one entry per CDR3 protein. Of 190,000 or so distinct CDR3 sequences listed, about 6.3% are singletons. The sequenced sample was PBMCs from the stem cell graft donor, obtained from the stem cell graft. The source of these receptors is a human donor who donated a stem cell graft to a child with Wiskott-Aldrich syndrome.

This clonotype was detected many times. The rearrangement links TRBV12-3 or TRBV12-4 to TRBJ2-1; TRBD1 matches at 8 bases. V lost 7 bases and J lost 6; bases outside the gene matches: 8. The CDR3 has 14 amino acids. The CDR3 DNA reads as TGTGCCAGCATTCCGGGACAGGAGTTCAATGAGCAGTTCTTC. It specifies CASIPGQEFNEQFF.

This clonotype showed up many times. The V and J genes are TRBV6-5 and TRBJ1-6, with 11 nucleotides matching TRBD1. Germline values: CDR1 MNHEY, CDR2 SVGAGI. J lost 7 bases, V lost 4 bases, and 0 bases had no gene match. The length of the CDR3 is 14 residues. CDR3 bases: TGTGCCAGCAGTTGGACAGGGGGCAATTCACCCCTCCACTTT. Translating gives CASSWTGGNSPLHF.

This clonotype showed up many times. This chain links TRBV20-1 with TRBJ2-3; 7 nucleotides match TRBD1. The length of the CDR3 is 15 residues. Germline loops: CDR1 DFQATT, CDR2 SNEGSKA (reference sequence). Unmatched junction bases numbered 10, after V lost 5 bases and J lost 2 bases. The CDR3 spells CSASRDRGITDTQYF. The CDR3 DNA reads TGCAGTGCTTCCCGGGACAGAGGAATCACAGATACGCAGTATTTT.

This clonotype was counted a few times. The rearrangement joins TRBV2 to TRBJ1-1; D gene ambiguous. The V and J ends lost 9 bases and 0 bases respectively, with 8 bases between them. The CDR3 loop spans 12 amino acids. Germline V gives CDR1 SNHLY, CDR2 FYNNEI. The CDR3 sequence: CARETMNTEAFF. CDR3 DNA: TGTGCCAGGGAAACAATGAACACTGAAGCTTTCTTT. The whole variable domain, filled in from reference TRBV2 and TRBJ1-1, reads EPEVTQTPSHQVTQMGQEVILRCVPISNHLYFYWYRQILGQKVEFLVSFYNNEISEKSEIFDDQFSVERPDGSNFTLKIRSTKLEDSAMYFCARETMNTEAFFGQGTRLTVV.

V usage is TRBV5-5 and J usage is TRBJ2-7; D is unclear. Germline V CDR1 and CDR2: SGHKS, YYEKEE (reference sequence). The CDR3 extends over 13 amino acids. Trimming left V 0 bases short and J 2 bases short, with 6 bases between. The CDR3 here is CASSLGRAYEQYF. CDR3 DNA: TGTGCCAGCAGCTTGGGGCGTGCCTACGAGCAGTACTTC.

This clonotype was seen at least ten times. This chain joins TRBV5-1 and TRBJ1-1; no reliable D call. Germline CDR1 reads SGHRS; CDR2 reads YFSETQ. This CDR3 contains 13 residues. The germline V and J ends were trimmed by 4 bases and 1 base, with 8 bases remaining between them. In DNA form, the CDR3 reads TGCGCCAGCAGCGGCCAGGCGAACACTGAAGCTTTCTTT. Translation: CASSGQANTEAFF.

This clonotype was observed at least ten times. This chain joins TRBV20-1 and TRBJ2-7, with D tentatively TRBD2 (6 bases). The germline V and J ends were trimmed by 5 bases and 0 bases, with 17 bases remaining between them. The CDR3 length is 15 residues. Germline CDR1 DFQATT, CDR2 SNEGSKA (reference sequence). This chain's CDR3 is CSAYLWGEASYEQYF. The CDR3 DNA sequence: TGCAGTGCTTACCTCTGGGGGGAGGCCTCCTACGAGCAGTACTTC.

Concerning this clonotype itself: A much larger clone lies one base from this, so it may be a read error. J is TRBJ2-7 and V is TRBV12-3 or TRBV12-4, with 7 bases aligning to TRBD1. The V segment lost 4 bases and the J segment 3 bases; nucleotides outside the gene matches: 6. The CDR3 runs 14 residues. CDR3 loop: CASSYIQGDYEQYF. The CDR3 DNA follows: TGTGCCAGCAGTTACATTCAGGGGGACTACGAGCAGTACTTC.

This clonotype was seen repeatedly, ten times or more. This sequence joins TRBV20-1 and TRBJ2-1, with 7 bases fitting TRBD2. V dropped 5 bases and J dropped 2; count of bases not matched to a gene: 6. The CDR3 runs 14 residues. CDR1 and CDR2 from the germline V gene are DFQATT and SNEGSKA (reference sequence). CDR3 residues: CSARLAGPYNEQFF. CDR3 coding DNA: TGCAGTGCTCGACTAGCCGGACCCTACAATGAGCAGTTCTTC.

This clonotype was picked up many times. The rearrangement links TRBV7-2 to TRBJ1-5, with D possibly being TRBD1 (5 bases). V lost 3 bases, J lost 0 bases, and 18 bases lay in between. The CDR3 sequence is 18 residues long. Germline V gene sequence: CDR1 SGHTA, CDR2 FQGNSA. The chain's CDR3 is CASSLGLDTSYSNQPQHF. The DNA for the CDR3 is TGTGCCAGCAGCTTGGGGCTTGACACCTCTTATAGCAATCAGCCCCAGCATTTT.

Ten or more counts support this clonotype. The J gene is TRBJ2-1, the V gene TRBV7-2; the D is unclear. The CDR3 consists of 13 residues. Trimming removed 5 bases at V and 6 bases at J, with 11 bases between. Germline V lookup: CDR1 SGHTA, CDR2 FQGNSA. The CDR3 nucleotides read TGTGCCAGCAGCGTCACCAGGACCAATGAGCAGTTCTTC. Amino acid sequence: CASSVTRTNEQFF. Full variable domain (outside the CDR3, taken from reference TRBV7-2 and TRBJ2-1): GAGVSQSPSNKVTEKGKDVELRCDPISGHTALYWYRQSLGQGLEFLIYFQGNSAPDKSGLPSDRFSAERTGGSVSTLTIQRTQQEDSAVYLCASSVTRTNEQFFGPGTRLTVL.

This clonotype was counted a few times. The rearrangement uses TRBV30 and TRBJ2-1, with D possibly TRBD1 on 5 matching bases. V was clipped by 4 bases and J by 4 bases, with 8 bases between them. The CDR3 consists of 12 residues. Germline lookup yields CDR1 GTSNPN and CDR2 SVGIG (reference sequence). CDR3 sequence reads: CAWKGQYNEQFF. The CDR3 DNA is TGTGCCTGGAAGGGGCAGTACAATGAGCAGTTCTTC.

Ten or more counts support this clonotype. This chain connects TRBV12-3 or TRBV12-4 to TRBJ1-2; perhaps TRBD1 as D (5 bases). V lost 0 bases and J lost 7, with 9 bases in between. The CDR3 contains 13 residues. CDR3 residues: CASSLALGVGYTF. CDR3 nucleotide sequence: TGTGCCAGCAGTTTAGCGCTGGGGGTTGGCTACACCTTC.

The chain employs TRBV24-1 and TRBJ2-1, with 8 bases aligning to TRBD1. The germline gives CDR1 KGHDR, CDR2 SFDVKD. V was pared by 4 bases and J by 8 bases, with 9 bases of the junction left unmatched. The CDR3 totals 15 residues. The CDR3 DNA reads as TGTGCCACCAGTGACCACGGGACAGGCGGTTATGAGCAGTTCTTC. Amino acids: CATSDHGTGGYEQFF.

The table lists this clonotype with many counts. The CDR3 region is CASSEGLLSTDTQYF. DNA of the CDR3: TGTGCCAGCAGTGAAGGACTTCTTAGCACAGATACGCAGTATTTT. This rearrangement joins TRBV6-4 to TRBJ2-3; possibly TRBD2 for D (5 bases). The CDR3 is 15 amino acids. Germline V lookup: CDR1 MRHNA, CDR2 SNTAGT. The ends were cut back, 3 bases at V and 0 bases at J, with 10 bases in the middle.

Ten or more counts support this clonotype. V gene TRBV14 combines with J gene TRBJ2-7; D unclear. The CDR3 totals 14 residues. Between the trimmed V and J ends, which lost 6 bases and 2 bases, there was a span of 14 bases. Looked up from germline, CDR1 is SGHDN and CDR2 is FVKESK. The CDR3: CASSFTTVTYEQYF. For the CDR3, the DNA is TGTGCCAGCAGTTTTACGACGGTCACCTACGAGCAGTACTTC.

This clonotype appeared many times. The gene calls are TRBV5-1 and TRBJ2-5; D could derive from TRBD1 or TRBD2 (5 bases each). The germline CDR1 and CDR2 sequences are SGHRS and YFSETQ. V was cut by 4 bases and J by 4 bases, with 14 bases left in between. The CDR3 extends over 14 amino acids. The CDR3 loop is CASSADLRGETQYF. In DNA form, the CDR3 reads TGCGCCAGCAGCGCCGACTTGAGGGGAGAGACCCAGTACTTC.

At least ten counts were recorded for this clonotype. The chain joins TRBV20-1 to TRBJ1-3; D not certain. The CDR3 runs to 13 residues. V shed 6 bases and J shed 1 base, with 10 bases lying between them. CDR1 and CDR2 (germline): DFQATT, SNEGSKA (reference sequence). DNA of the CDR3: TGCAGTGCCCCCGGCAATTCTGGAAACACCATATATTTT. Translating gives CSAPGNSGNTIYF.

V is TRBV2 and J is TRBJ1-1; 7 positions match TRBD1. V dropped 5 bases and J dropped 5; count of bases not matched to a gene: 5. CDR3 length: 13 residues. Germline V gives CDR1 SNHLY, CDR2 FYNNEI. The CDR3 sequence is CASSLQGTTEAFF. In nucleotides, the CDR3 is TGTGCCAGCAGTCTACAGGGGACAACTGAAGCTTTCTTT. The full variable domain, with the rest looked up from reference TRBV2 and TRBJ1-1, is EPEVTQTPSHQVTQMGQEVILRCVPISNHLYFYWYRQILGQKVEFLVSFYNNEISEKSEIFDDQFSVERPDGSNFTLKIRSTKLEDSAMYFCASSLQGTTEAFFGQGTRLTVV.

This clonotype came up many times. The CDR3 nucleotides are TGTGCCTGGAGTGTTGCCTTCTACAATGAGCAGTTCTTC. Amino acids: CAWSVAFYNEQFF. The chain uses TRBV30 and TRBJ2-1; D not resolved. V gave up 0 bases and J gave up 3 bases, with 6 bases separating them. In germline, CDR1 is GTSNPN, CDR2 SVGIG (reference sequence). CDR3 size: 13 residues.

Ten or more counts support this clonotype. The genes are TRBV9 and TRBJ2-1; D is unresolved. The length of the CDR3 is 14 residues. Deletions cut 3 bases from V and 4 bases from J, with 11 bases between. CDR1 SGDLS and CDR2 YYNGEE come from the germline V gene. The CDR3 protein is CASSGHLGYNEQFF. The CDR3 nucleotides read TGTGCCAGCAGCGGGCACTTAGGATACAATGAGCAGTTCTTC.